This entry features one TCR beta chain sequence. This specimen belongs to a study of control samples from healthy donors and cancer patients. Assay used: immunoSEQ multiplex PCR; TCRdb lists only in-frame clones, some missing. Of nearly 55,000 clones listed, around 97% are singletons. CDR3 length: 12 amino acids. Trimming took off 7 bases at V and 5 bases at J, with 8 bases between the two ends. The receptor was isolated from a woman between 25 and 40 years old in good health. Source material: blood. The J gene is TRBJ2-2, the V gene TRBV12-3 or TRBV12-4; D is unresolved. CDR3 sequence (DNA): TGTGCCAGCATCCGCCCTACCGGGGAGCTGTTTTTT. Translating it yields CASIRPTGELFF.